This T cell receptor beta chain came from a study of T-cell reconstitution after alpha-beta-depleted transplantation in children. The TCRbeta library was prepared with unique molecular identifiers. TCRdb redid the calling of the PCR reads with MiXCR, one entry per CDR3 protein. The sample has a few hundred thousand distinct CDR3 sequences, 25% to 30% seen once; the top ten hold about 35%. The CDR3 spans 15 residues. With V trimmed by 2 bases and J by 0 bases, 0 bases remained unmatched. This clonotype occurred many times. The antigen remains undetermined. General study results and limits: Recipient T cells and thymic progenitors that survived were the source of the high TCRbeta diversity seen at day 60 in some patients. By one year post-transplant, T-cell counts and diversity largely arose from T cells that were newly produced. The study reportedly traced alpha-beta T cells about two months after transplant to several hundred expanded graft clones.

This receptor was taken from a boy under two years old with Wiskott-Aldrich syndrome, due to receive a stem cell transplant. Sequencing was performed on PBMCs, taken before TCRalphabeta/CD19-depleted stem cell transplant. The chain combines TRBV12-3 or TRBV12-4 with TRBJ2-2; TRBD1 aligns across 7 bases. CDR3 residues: CASSLQGANTGELFF. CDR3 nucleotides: TGTGCCAGCAGTTTACAGGGGGCGAACACCGGGGAGCTGTTTTTT.